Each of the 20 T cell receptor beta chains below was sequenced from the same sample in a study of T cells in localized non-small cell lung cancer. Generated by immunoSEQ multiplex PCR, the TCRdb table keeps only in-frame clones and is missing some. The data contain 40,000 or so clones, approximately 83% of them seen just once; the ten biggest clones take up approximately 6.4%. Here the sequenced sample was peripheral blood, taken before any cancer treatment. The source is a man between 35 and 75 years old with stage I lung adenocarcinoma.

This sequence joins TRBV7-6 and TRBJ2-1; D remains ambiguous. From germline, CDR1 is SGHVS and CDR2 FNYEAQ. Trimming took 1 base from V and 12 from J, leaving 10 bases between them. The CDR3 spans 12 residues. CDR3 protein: CASSLDLAPQFF. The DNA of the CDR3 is TGTGCCAGCAGCTTAGATTTGGCGCCGCAGTTCTTC.

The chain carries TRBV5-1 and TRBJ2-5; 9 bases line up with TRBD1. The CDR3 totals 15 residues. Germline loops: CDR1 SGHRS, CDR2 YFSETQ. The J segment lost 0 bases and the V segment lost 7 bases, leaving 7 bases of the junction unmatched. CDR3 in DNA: TGCGCCAGCTGGATGGGACAGGGCCACCAAGAGACCCAGTACTTC. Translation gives CASWMGQGHQETQYF.

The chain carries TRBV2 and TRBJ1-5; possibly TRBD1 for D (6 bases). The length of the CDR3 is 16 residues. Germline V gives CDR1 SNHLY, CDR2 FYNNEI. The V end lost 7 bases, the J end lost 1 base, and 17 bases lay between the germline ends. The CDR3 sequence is CASNYEQGLSNQPQHF. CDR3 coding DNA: TGTGCCAGCAACTACGAACAGGGATTGAGCAATCAGCCCCAGCATTTT. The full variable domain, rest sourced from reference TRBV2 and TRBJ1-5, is EPEVTQTPSHQVTQMGQEVILRCVPISNHLYFYWYRQILGQKVEFLVSFYNNEISEKSEIFDDQFSVERPDGSNFTLKIRSTKLEDSAMYFCASNYEQGLSNQPQHFGDGTRLSIL.

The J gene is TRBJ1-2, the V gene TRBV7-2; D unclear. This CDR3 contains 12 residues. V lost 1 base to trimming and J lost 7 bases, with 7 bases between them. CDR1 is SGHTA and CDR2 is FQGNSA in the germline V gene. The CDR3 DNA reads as TGTGCCAGCAGCTTAGATCGGGGTGGCTACACCTTC. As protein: CASSLDRGGYTF.

CDR3 DNA: TGTGCCATCAGTTCAGCGGCCCAGGAGACCCAGTACTTC. This translates into CAISSAAQETQYF. The chain recombines TRBV10-3 with TRBJ2-5, with D possibly matching TRBD2 (5 bases). The CDR3 loop spans 13 amino acids. V lost 5 bases, J lost 5 bases, and 12 bases lay in between. Germline values: CDR1 ENHRY, CDR2 SYGVKD.

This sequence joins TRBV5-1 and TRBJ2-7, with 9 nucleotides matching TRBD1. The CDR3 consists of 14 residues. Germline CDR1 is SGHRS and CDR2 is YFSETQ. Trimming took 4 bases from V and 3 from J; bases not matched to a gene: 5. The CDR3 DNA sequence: TGCGCCAGCAGCCGGACAGGGGAGGGCTACGAGCAGTACTTC. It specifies CASSRTGEGYEQYF.

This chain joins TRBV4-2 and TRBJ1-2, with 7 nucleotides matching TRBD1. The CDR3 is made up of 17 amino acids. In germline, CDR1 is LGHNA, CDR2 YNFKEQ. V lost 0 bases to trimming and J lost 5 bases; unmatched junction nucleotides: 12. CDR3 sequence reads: CASSQDPPGQNLYGYTF. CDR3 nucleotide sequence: TGTGCCAGCAGCCAAGACCCTCCGGGACAGAACCTGTATGGCTACACCTTC.

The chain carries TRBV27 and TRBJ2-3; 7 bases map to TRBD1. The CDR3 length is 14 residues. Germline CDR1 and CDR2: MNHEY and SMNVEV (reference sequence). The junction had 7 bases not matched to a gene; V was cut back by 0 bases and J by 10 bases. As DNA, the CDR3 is TGTGCCAGCAGTTTATCTCTAACAGGGGCATCGCAGTATTTT. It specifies CASSLSLTGASQYF.

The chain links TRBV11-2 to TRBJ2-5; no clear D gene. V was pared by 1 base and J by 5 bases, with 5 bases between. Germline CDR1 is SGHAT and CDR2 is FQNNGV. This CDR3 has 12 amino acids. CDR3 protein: CASSLGVETQYF. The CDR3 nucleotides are TGTGCCAGCAGCTTAGGGGTGGAGACCCAGTACTTC.

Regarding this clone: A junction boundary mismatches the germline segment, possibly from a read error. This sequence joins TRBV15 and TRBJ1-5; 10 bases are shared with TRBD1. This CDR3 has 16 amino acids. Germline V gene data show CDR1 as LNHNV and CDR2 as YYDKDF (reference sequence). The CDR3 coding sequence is TGTGCCACCAGCACGGAGGCGACAGGGGGCAAGCAGCCCCAGCATTTT. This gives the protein CATSTEATGGKQPQHF.

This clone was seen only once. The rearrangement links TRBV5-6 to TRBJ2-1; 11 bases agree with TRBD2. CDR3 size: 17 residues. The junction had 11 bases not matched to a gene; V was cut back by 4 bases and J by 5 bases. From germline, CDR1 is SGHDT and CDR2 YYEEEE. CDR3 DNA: TGTGCCAGCAGCCGATTACCGGGACTAGCGGTAAACAATGAGCAGTTCTTC. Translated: CASSRLPGLAVNNEQFF.

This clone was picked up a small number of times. CDR3 bases: TGCGCCAGCAGCCCCGAACCGGGGCCTCATCAGTTCTTC. It specifies CASSPEPGPHQFF. The rearrangement joins TRBV5-1 to TRBJ2-1, with D possibly called TRBD1 or TRBD2 (5 bases each). Germline V gene lookup returns CDR1 SGHRS and CDR2 YFSETQ. Trimming removed 4 bases from V and 13 bases from J, with 18 bases in between. The CDR3 is made up of 13 amino acids.

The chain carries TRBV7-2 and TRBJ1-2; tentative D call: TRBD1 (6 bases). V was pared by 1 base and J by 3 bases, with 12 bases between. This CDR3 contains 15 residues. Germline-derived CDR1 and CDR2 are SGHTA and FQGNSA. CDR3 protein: CASSLGGGLYYGYTF. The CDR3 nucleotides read TGTGCCAGCAGCTTAGGTGGGGGGCTGTACTATGGCTACACCTTC.

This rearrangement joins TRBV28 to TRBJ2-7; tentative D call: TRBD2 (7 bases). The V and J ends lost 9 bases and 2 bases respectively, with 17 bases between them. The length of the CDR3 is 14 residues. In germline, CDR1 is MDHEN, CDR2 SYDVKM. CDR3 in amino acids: CASKLTGTTYEQYF. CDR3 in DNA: TGTGCCAGTAAACTTACAGGGACTACCTACGAGCAGTACTTC.

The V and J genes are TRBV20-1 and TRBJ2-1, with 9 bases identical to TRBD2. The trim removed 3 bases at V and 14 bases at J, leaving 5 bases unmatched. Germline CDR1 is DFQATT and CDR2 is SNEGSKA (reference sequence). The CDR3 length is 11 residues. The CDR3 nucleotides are TGCAGTGCTAGTCGGCGGGAGGGGGAGTTCTTC. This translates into CSASRREGEFF.

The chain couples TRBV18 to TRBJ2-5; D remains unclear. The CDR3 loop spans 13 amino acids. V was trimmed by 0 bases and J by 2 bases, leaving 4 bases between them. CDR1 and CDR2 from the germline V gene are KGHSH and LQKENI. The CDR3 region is CASSPPLQETQYF. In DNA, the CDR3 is TGTGCCAGCTCACCACCACTTCAAGAGACCCAGTACTTC. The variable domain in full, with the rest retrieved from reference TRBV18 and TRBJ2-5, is NAGVMQNPRHLVRRRGQEARLRCSPMKGHSHVYWYRQLPEEGLKFMVYLQKENIIDESGMPKERFSAEFPKEGPSILRIQQVVRGDSAAYFCASSPPLQETQYFGPGTRLLVL.

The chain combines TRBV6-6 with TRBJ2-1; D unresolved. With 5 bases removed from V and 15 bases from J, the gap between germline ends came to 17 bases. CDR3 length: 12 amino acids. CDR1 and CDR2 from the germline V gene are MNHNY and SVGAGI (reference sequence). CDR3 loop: CASSRTDRRSFF. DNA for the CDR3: TGTGCCAGCAGTCGGACGGACCGTAGGTCGTTCTTC.

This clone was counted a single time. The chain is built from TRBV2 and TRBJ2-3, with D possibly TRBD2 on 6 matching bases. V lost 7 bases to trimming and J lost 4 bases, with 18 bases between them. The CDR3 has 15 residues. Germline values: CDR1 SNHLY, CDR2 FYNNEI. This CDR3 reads CASIRIGLQSDTQYF. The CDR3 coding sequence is TGTGCCAGCATAAGAATCGGACTACAATCAGATACGCAGTATTTT.

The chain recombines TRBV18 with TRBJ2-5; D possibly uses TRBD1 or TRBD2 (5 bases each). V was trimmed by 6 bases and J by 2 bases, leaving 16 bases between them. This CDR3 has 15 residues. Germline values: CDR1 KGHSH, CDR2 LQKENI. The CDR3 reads CASSPGTGQQETQYF. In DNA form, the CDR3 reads TGTGCCAGCTCTCCGGGGACGGGTCAGCAAGAGACCCAGTACTTC. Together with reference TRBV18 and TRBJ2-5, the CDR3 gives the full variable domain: NAGVMQNPRHLVRRRGQEARLRCSPMKGHSHVYWYRQLPEEGLKFMVYLQKENIIDESGMPKERFSAEFPKEGPSILRIQQVVRGDSAAYFCASSPGTGQQETQYFGPGTRLLVL.

CDR3 bases: TGCAGCGTTGAAAGATTAGCGGACCCAAGCACAGATACGCAGTATTTT. Translating it yields CSVERLADPSTDTQYF. V is TRBV29-1 and J is TRBJ2-3; a possible D gene is TRBD2 (6 bases). The CDR3 covers 16 residues. V was trimmed by 2 bases and J by 0 bases, leaving 15 bases between them. CDR1 and CDR2 (germline): SQVTM, ANQGSEA.